This T cell receptor beta chain was captured by sequencing in a study of CD8 T cells in Susac syndrome. TEMRA cells were FACS-enriched, while CD8+ and CD4+ T cells were negatively isolated. Germline V CDR1 and CDR2: MNHEY, SMNVEV (reference sequence). The CDR3 spans 17 residues. V was cut by 6 bases and J by 2 bases, with 21 bases left in between. Study conclusions and caveats: The TCR sequencing and HLA analysis in the study involved a relatively small number of individuals, as the study acknowledged.

With random hexamers, about 0.45 to 1 ug RNA was reverse transcribed. The amplification used immunoSEQ multiplex PCR on TCR beta CDR3; it spanned 54 Vbeta and 13 Jbeta. TCRdb reprocessed the immunoSEQ multiplex PCR reads via MiXCR and lists one record per CDR3 protein. Of roughly 150,000 distinct CDR3 sequences in the sample, approximately 94% were seen once. This clonotype was seen a single time. Its antigen is not identified. The TCR originated in a human donor with multiple sclerosis. V gene TRBV27 combines with J gene TRBJ2-3; D perhaps matches TRBD1 (6 bases). The specimen sequenced was CD8+ T cells from PBMCs. CDR3 protein: CASSPIQGMGITDTQYF. CDR3 in DNA: TGTGCCAGCAGCCCCATTCAGGGGATGGGGATCACAGATACGCAGTATTTT.